These T cell receptor beta chains were read from a single sample in a study of human T cells and chemical hapten exposure. TCRdb reanalysed the RACE reads using MiXCR and keeps one entry per CDR3 protein. The data show around 360,000 distinct CDR3 sequences, roughly 6% seen once. The sequences come from whole blood, collected in connection with sensitization to the hapten diphenylcyclopropenone (DPC). All receptors come from a woman between 18 and 30 years old with alopecia areata. Some clones in this sample may be carry-over from other donors' samples. The CDR3 runs from the conserved cysteine through the conserved F or W. The order of the fields is J gene, V gene, D gene, CDR3 protein. The D gene is left open where the match is weak.

j_gene: TRBJ1-1
v_gene: TRBV11-1
d_gene: .
CDR3aa: CASSPDPMNTEAFF

j_gene: TRBJ1-1
v_gene: TRBV11-2
d_gene: .
CDR3aa: CASSQSGTPNTEAFF

j_gene: TRBJ2-1
v_gene: TRBV6-4
d_gene: .
CDR3aa: CASSDSGGQSNEQFF

j_gene: TRBJ1-5
v_gene: TRBV6-2/TRBV6-3
d_gene: .
CDR3aa: CASKFDINQPQHF

j_gene: TRBJ2-1
v_gene: TRBV10-3
d_gene: .
CDR3aa: CAIGGGDEQFF

j_gene: TRBJ2-3
v_gene: TRBV10-3
d_gene: TRBD2
CDR3aa: CAISESSGGADTQYF

j_gene: TRBJ2-1
v_gene: TRBV4-1
d_gene: TRBD2
CDR3aa: CASSLLSRTSGVNEQFF

j_gene: TRBJ1-6
v_gene: TRBV7-9
d_gene: .
CDR3aa: CASSLEGIQILHF

j_gene: TRBJ1-6
v_gene: TRBV6-5
d_gene: .
CDR3aa: CASTQGDSPLHF

j_gene: TRBJ1-1
v_gene: TRBV24-1
d_gene: .
CDR3aa: CATREGVPETRDTEAFF

j_gene: TRBJ2-7
v_gene: TRBV6-1
d_gene: TRBD1
CDR3aa: CASSDFDRAYEQYF

j_gene: TRBJ1-1
v_gene: TRBV7-2
d_gene: TRBD1
CDR3aa: CASSRYGQGMRAFF

j_gene: TRBJ1-3
v_gene: TRBV28
d_gene: .
CDR3aa: CASSLQPGSSGNTIYF

j_gene: TRBJ1-1
v_gene: TRBV27
d_gene: .
CDR3aa: CASSFQGPMNTEAFF

j_gene: TRBJ1-1
v_gene: TRBV20-1
d_gene: .
CDR3aa: CSAASKTGHRWNTEAFF

j_gene: TRBJ2-3
v_gene: TRBV6-2/TRBV6-3
d_gene: .
CDR3aa: CASTDSSRQSPYTDTQYF

j_gene: TRBJ2-7
v_gene: TRBV10-3
d_gene: .
CDR3aa: CAARSGTGDYEQYF

j_gene: TRBJ2-1
v_gene: TRBV15
d_gene: TRBD2
CDR3aa: CATSNSGDSYNEQFF

j_gene: TRBJ1-4
v_gene: TRBV6-5
d_gene: .
CDR3aa: CASSYSGGTNEKLFF

j_gene: TRBJ2-3
v_gene: TRBV2
d_gene: .
CDR3aa: CASNVDTQYF

j_gene: TRBJ1-6
v_gene: TRBV20-1
d_gene: .
CDR3aa: CSAYDRSSSSYNSPLHF

j_gene: TRBJ1-5
v_gene: TRBV20-1
d_gene: .
CDR3aa: CSARIRTAQEPQHF